A single sample gave rise to the 14 T cell receptor beta chains below, sequenced in a study of neurological immune-mediated disorders (dated by TCRdb to between 2017 and 2020). This specimen's time point label, per the study, means: longitudinal time-point 3. Libraries were built with 5' RACE. The instrument was an Illumina HiSeq 2500. In-frame beta chains were kept once TCRdb had trimmed the public reads at Q25 with fastp and called clones with MiXCR. Here each entry gathers all rows of one CDR3 protein and keeps the most common genes and DNA. Recorded for this sample are roughly 50,000 distinct CDR3 sequences; roughly 13% of them occurred a single time. The ten top clones hold 7.5% to 9.5% of the sample. The sample consisted of PBMCs. The receptors derive from a male donor with HTLV-1-associated myelopathy (HAM/TSP).

This clonotype was observed at least ten times. The chain recombines TRBV20-1 with TRBJ2-5; perhaps TRBD1 as D (5 bases). The CDR3 is 12 amino acids. Trimming removed 2 bases at V and 8 bases at J, with 12 bases between. The V gene's germline CDR1 is DFQATT and CDR2 SNEGSKA (reference sequence). In nucleotides, the CDR3 is TGCAGTGCTAGAATGGGGCAGGCCACCCAGTACTTC. Translating gives CSARMGQATQYF.

The chain employs TRBV27 and TRBJ2-7, with D perhaps TRBD1 or TRBD2 (5 bases each). Germline V gives CDR1 MNHEY, CDR2 SMNVEV (reference sequence). CDR3 length: 14 residues. Between the trimmed V and J ends, which lost 4 bases and 2 bases, there was a span of 12 bases. The CDR3 DNA reads as TGTGCCAGCAGTTCCCTACGGGGCGCCTACGAGCAGTACTTC. Protein product: CASSSLRGAYEQYF.

This clonotype has at least ten counts. The chain combines TRBV10-2 with TRBJ1-6; weak D call: TRBD1 (6 bases). The germline V gene encodes CDR1 WSHSY and CDR2 SAAADI. This CDR3 is 13 amino acids long. V was shortened by 7 bases and J by 10 bases, with 14 bases between the two germline ends. For the CDR3, the DNA is TGCGCCAGCAAGGACAGTCAGATCTCACCCCTCCACTTT. It translates to CASKDSQISPLHF.

This clonotype was seen many times. The V gene is TRBV15, the J gene TRBJ2-3; D gene unclear. The CDR3 contains 16 residues. Germline loops: CDR1 LNHNV, CDR2 YYDKDF (reference sequence). V lost 3 bases and J lost 5, with 18 bases in between. DNA for the CDR3: TGTGCCACCAGCAGGGCTCAGTGGGGTGGGGAAGATACGCAGTATTTT. It specifies CATSRAQWGGEDTQYF.

This clonotype was seen a few times. The rearrangement joins TRBV4-1 to TRBJ1-2; 9 bases line up with TRBD1. Germline CDR1 is MGHRA and CDR2 is YSYEKL. This CDR3 spans 18 amino acids. V gave up 2 bases and J gave up 5 bases; unmatched junction bases: 15. This chain's CDR3 is CASSQTGTGRNIPYGYTF. In DNA form, the CDR3 reads TGCGCCAGCAGCCAAACCGGGACAGGGAGAAATATACCATATGGCTACACCTTC.

This clonotype has ten or more counts. The chain uses TRBV5-5 and TRBJ1-2, with no clear D. This CDR3 contains 12 residues. Germline-derived CDR1 and CDR2 are SGHKS and YYEKEE (reference sequence). V lost 0 bases and J lost 8, with 8 bases in between. The CDR3 reads CASSLGPGGYTF. Here the CDR3 DNA reads TGTGCCAGCAGCTTGGGACCGGGGGGCTACACCTTC. The full variable domain, its missing parts supplied by reference TRBV5-5 and TRBJ1-2, is DAGVTQSPTHLIKTRGQQVTLRCSPISGHKSVSWYQQVLGQGPQFIFQYYEKEERGRGNFPDRFSARQFPNYSSELNVNALLLGDSALYLCASSLGPGGYTFGSGTRLTVV.

This clonotype came up many times. The chain joins TRBV29-1 to TRBJ2-3, with 7 positions matching TRBD1. The ends lost 0 bases at V and 6 bases at J; junction bases unmatched: 9. Germline-derived CDR1 and CDR2 are SQVTM and ANQGSEA. The CDR3 consists of 15 residues. The CDR3 bases are TGCAGCGTTGAAGATCGCACAGGGGAATTGGATACGCAGTATTTT. Residues: CSVEDRTGELDTQYF.

This clonotype is classed as medium-sized. This sequence joins TRBV4-1 and TRBJ2-7; 8 nucleotides match TRBD1. The CDR3 length is 13 residues. Trimming took 4 bases from V and 6 from J; bases not matched to a gene: 5. The V gene's germline CDR1 is MGHRA and CDR2 YSYEKL. The chain's CDR3 is CASSLGQGGEQYF. For the CDR3, the DNA is TGCGCCAGCAGCCTCGGACAGGGCGGCGAGCAGTACTTC.

This clonotype was observed at least ten times. V is TRBV5-1 and J is TRBJ1-6; tentatively, D is TRBD1 (6 bases). V lost 2 bases to trimming and J lost 8 bases, with 8 bases between them. CDR3 length: 13 amino acids. Germline-derived CDR1 and CDR2 are SGHRS and YFSETQ. The CDR3 DNA reads TGCGCCAGCAGCTTAGGGGGTGATTCACCCCTCCACTTT. Translation gives CASSLGGDSPLHF. The full variable domain, with the rest looked up from reference TRBV5-1 and TRBJ1-6, is KAGVTQTPRYLIKTRGQQVTLSCSPISGHRSVSWYQQTPGQGLQFLFEYFSETQRNKGNFPGRFSGRQFSNSRSEMNVSTLELGDSALYLCASSLGGDSPLHFGNGTRLTVT.

This clonotype was seen many times. The chain employs TRBV20-1 and TRBJ2-2; the match to TRBD2 covers 8 bases. Germline CDR1 is DFQATT and CDR2 is SNEGSKA (reference sequence). V gave up 3 bases and J gave up 6 bases; unmatched junction bases: 15. CDR3 length: 17 amino acids. Here the CDR3 reads CSASGGATGALSGELFF. Written as DNA, the CDR3 is TGCAGTGCTAGCGGGGGGGCGACGGGGGCCCTCTCCGGGGAGCTGTTTTTT.

This clonotype was counted many times. The genes are TRBV7-9 and TRBJ2-5; D is ambiguous. The V end lost 7 bases, the J end lost 5 bases, and 14 bases lay between the germline ends. This CDR3 has 13 residues. Per the germline V gene, CDR1 is SEHNR and CDR2 is FQNEAQ (reference sequence). The CDR3 loop is CASIPDRAETQYF. The CDR3, as DNA: TGTGCCAGCATCCCAGACCGGGCGGAGACCCAGTACTTC.

This clonotype occurred many times. J is TRBJ1-2 and V is TRBV20-1, with no clear D. Per germline, CDR1 DFQATT and CDR2 SNEGSKA (reference sequence). This CDR3 has 14 residues. The V end lost 0 bases, the J end lost 3 bases, and 11 bases lay between the germline ends. CDR3: CSAREGVRDYGYTF. CDR3 sequence (DNA): TGCAGTGCTAGAGAGGGAGTTCGGGACTATGGCTACACCTTC.

In this sample, this clonotype turned up many times. The J gene is TRBJ2-3, the V gene TRBV5-1; D is unresolved. Germline V CDR1 and CDR2: SGHRS, YFSETQ. Trimming removed 0 bases at V and 2 bases at J, with 19 bases between. CDR3 length: 18 residues. CDR3 in amino acids: CASSLAQIGIPFTDTQYF. In nucleotides, the CDR3 is TGCGCCAGCAGCTTGGCCCAGATAGGGATACCATTCACAGATACGCAGTATTTT.

The chain has TRBV7-2 and TRBJ2-1; weak D call: TRBD2 (6 bases). The CDR3 sequence is 13 residues long. V shed 1 base and J shed 9 bases, with 10 bases lying between them. CDR1 is SGHTA, CDR2 FQGNSA, per germline. In nucleotides, the CDR3 is TGTGCCAGCAGCTTAGATACGGGAGCTGAGCAGTTCTTC. Encoded protein: CASSLDTGAEQFF.